The 31 T cell receptor beta chains listed next were all sequenced from one sample in a study of cytomegalovirus exposure and HLA in healthy donors. PCR used 60 Vbeta primers and 13 Jbeta primers. Method: immunoSEQ multiplex PCR; TCRdb's copy keeps in-frame clones and lacks some. The data contain around 86,000 clones, about 80% of them singletons. Input material: PBMCs. These TCRs come from a man aged 45-65 years in good health and CMV-seropositive.

Concerning this clone itself: One end of the junction does not line up with germline, which may come from a read error. The genes are TRBV7-9 and TRBJ2-1; TRBD2 might be the D (5 bases). Germline V lookup: CDR1 SEHNR, CDR2 FQNEAQ (reference sequence). The CDR3 is 12 residues long. CDR3 DNA: TGTTCCAGCAGCTCCGCGGGCCATGAGCAGTTCTTC. It specifies CSSSSAGHEQFF.

This clone is medium-sized (0.01 to 0.1%) by share. Other DNA variants within this sample encode the same CDR3. This chain connects TRBV6-6 to TRBJ1-5; D possibly corresponds to TRBD1 (6 bases). Between the trimmed V and J ends, which lost 6 bases and 3 bases, there was a span of 12 bases. CDR1 and CDR2 from the germline V gene are MNHNY and SVGAGI (reference sequence). The CDR3 covers 14 residues. The CDR3 DNA is TGTGCCAGCAGCCTAGGACAGTACAATCAGCCCCAGCATTTT. Protein product: CASSLGQYNQPQHF.

This clone was detected only once. CDR3 amino acids: CASSLTGGSYEQYF. The CDR3 nucleotides are TGTGCCAGCAGTTTAACAGGGGGGTCCTACGAGCAGTACTTC. This chain uses TRBV27 with TRBJ2-7, with 8 bases lining up with TRBD1. The length of the CDR3 is 14 residues. Germline lookup yields CDR1 MNHEY and CDR2 SMNVEV (reference sequence). With V trimmed by 2 bases and J by 1 base, 1 base remained unmatched.

The chain combines TRBV18 with TRBJ2-7; D perhaps matches TRBD1 (6 bases). The CDR3 totals 14 residues. Trimming took 6 bases from V and 4 from J, leaving 16 bases between them. Germline CDR1 KGHSH, CDR2 LQKENI. The DNA of the CDR3 is TGTGCCAGCTCCCCATCAAGGACAGAGTACGAGCAGTACTTC. Its translation is CASSPSRTEYEQYF. Based on the CDR3 plus reference TRBV18 and TRBJ2-7, the full variable domain is NAGVMQNPRHLVRRRGQEARLRCSPMKGHSHVYWYRQLPEEGLKFMVYLQKENIIDESGMPKERFSAEFPKEGPSILRIQQVVRGDSAAYFCASSPSRTEYEQYFGPGTRLTVT.

The chain joins TRBV4-1 to TRBJ2-5; the match to TRBD2 covers 16 bases. The germline CDR1 and CDR2 sequences are MGHRA and YSYEKL. Trimming cost V 4 bases and J 4 bases; bases outside gene matches: 9. The CDR3 is made up of 18 amino acids. The CDR3 DNA reads as TGCGCCAGCAGCCCCACCGGGACTAGCGGGAGGGTGGGAGAGACCCAGTACTTC. Residues: CASSPTGTSGRVGETQYF.

On this clone itself: The junction does not match germline at one end; this may be a read error. V is TRBV2 and J is TRBJ2-6, with D tentatively TRBD1 (5 bases). This CDR3 has 14 residues. Germline CDR1 SNHLY, CDR2 FYNNEI. In DNA, the CDR3 is TGTGCCAGCAAGCAGACGGCTGGGGCCAACGGCCTGACTTTC. Amino acid sequence: CASKQTAGANGLTF.

This clone has only one observation. V is TRBV7-9 and J is TRBJ1-5; 7 nucleotides match TRBD1. Trimming took 3 bases from V and 3 from J; bases not matched to a gene: 2. CDR1 and CDR2 (germline): SEHNR, FQNEAQ (reference sequence). This CDR3 has 14 residues. The CDR3 is CASSLTGYNQPQHF. The CDR3, as DNA: TGTGCCAGCAGCTTGACAGGGTACAATCAGCCCCAGCATTTT.

This clone was recorded once. V usage is TRBV11-3 and J usage is TRBJ2-1, with TRBD2 identical over 13 bases. Germline CDR1 and CDR2: SGHNT and YENEEA. With V trimmed by 0 bases and J by 6 bases, 5 bases remained unmatched. The CDR3 is 17 amino acids. CDR3 DNA: TGTGCCAGCAGCTTAGATATCGGGACTAGCGGGACCAATGAGCAGTTCTTC. This translates into CASSLDIGTSGTNEQFF.

The rearrangement uses TRBV5-1 and TRBJ2-3; 10 nucleotides agree with TRBD2. From germline, CDR1 is SGHRS and CDR2 YFSETQ. The CDR3 loop spans 16 amino acids. With V trimmed by 4 bases and J by 0 bases, 5 bases remained unmatched. The CDR3 loop reads CASSLRTSGSTDTQYF. The CDR3 DNA sequence: TGCGCCAGCAGCCTGAGGACTAGCGGTAGCACAGATACGCAGTATTTT.

This clone was observed once. The chain links TRBV10-3 to TRBJ2-7; 11 bases align to TRBD2. CDR3 length: 16 amino acids. Germline trimming cut 4 bases from V and 1 base from J; bases unmatched to any gene: 6. The V gene's germline CDR1 is ENHRY and CDR2 SYGVKD. The CDR3, as DNA: TGTGCCATCAGTGGGGGGACTAGCGGATCATCCTACGAGCAGTACTTC. Translating it yields CAISGGTSGSSYEQYF.

This clone has just one count. This chain uses TRBV19 with TRBJ1-4; 7 nucleotides align to TRBD1. The CDR3 runs 15 residues. V was clipped by 4 bases and J by 8 bases; unmatched bases: 10. Germline lookup yields CDR1 LNHDA and CDR2 SQIVND (reference sequence). The CDR3 here is CASSTDRLTEEKLFF. The CDR3 nucleotides read TGTGCCAGTAGTACGGACAGGCTGACGGAGGAAAAACTGTTTTTT.

This clone was picked up one time. CDR3 sequence reads: CASSFDTDEQYF. The CDR3 DNA reads as TGCGCCAGCAGCTTCGACACAGACGAGCAGTACTTC. The genes are TRBV5-1 and TRBJ2-5; no definite D call. With the DNA end fitting TRBJ2-7 better, the J assignment may be wrong. The germline V gene encodes CDR1 SGHRS and CDR2 YFSETQ. The CDR3 is 12 amino acids.

This clone has only one observation. The chain couples TRBV10-3 to TRBJ2-5; 8 positions agree with TRBD1. Germline-derived CDR1 and CDR2 are ENHRY and SYGVKD. The trim removed 3 bases at V and 2 bases at J, leaving 2 bases unmatched. This CDR3 region has 14 residues. The CDR3 loop reads CAISDRGRQETQYF. The DNA of the CDR3 is TGTGCCATCAGTGACAGGGGGCGGCAAGAGACCCAGTACTTC.

The gene calls are TRBV11-3 and TRBJ2-3, with 13 positions matching TRBD2. The germline CDR1 and CDR2 sequences are SGHNT and YENEEA. The trim removed 3 bases at V and 5 bases at J, leaving 5 bases unmatched. This CDR3 has 16 residues. CDR3 region: CASSFGLAGAIDTQYF. CDR3 nucleotides: TGTGCCAGCAGCTTCGGACTAGCGGGAGCGATAGATACGCAGTATTTT.

This clone was recorded only once. The chain joins TRBV27 to TRBJ1-1; the D gene is possibly TRBD1 (5 bases). The V and J ends lost 6 bases and 3 bases respectively, with 26 bases between them. The germline V gene has CDR1 MNHEY and CDR2 SMNVEV (reference sequence). The CDR3 has 18 residues. CDR3 residues: CASRPFLAGLGMDTEAFF. The DNA of the CDR3 is TGTGCCAGCAGGCCCTTTTTGGCAGGGCTTGGTATGGACACTGAAGCTTTCTTT.

The rearrangement links TRBV9 to TRBJ2-7; TRBD2 might be the D (6 bases). Germline V gives CDR1 SGDLS, CDR2 YYNGEE. V lost 4 bases, J lost 2 bases, and 19 bases lay in between. This CDR3 has 16 amino acids. The DNA of the CDR3 is TGTGCCAGCAGCCCGCGCGGGCTAGCGTTAACCTACGAGCAGTACTTC. The encoded protein is CASSPRGLALTYEQYF.

This chain connects TRBV6-1 to TRBJ1-2, with 11 nucleotides matching TRBD1. The CDR3 contains 14 residues. Germline V gene sequence: CDR1 MNHNS, CDR2 SASEGT. J was trimmed by 4 bases and V by 5 bases; bases with no gene match: 3. CDR3 DNA: TGTGCCAGCAGTTTGGACAGGGGGCTCTATGGCTACACCTTC. This sequence encodes CASSLDRGLYGYTF.

This clone was observed once. The rearrangement links TRBV11-2 to TRBJ2-4; 10 nucleotides align to TRBD2. Trimming cost V 5 bases and J 15 bases; bases outside gene matches: 16. The CDR3 extends over 15 amino acids. The germline V gene encodes CDR1 SGHAT and CDR2 FQNNGV. The CDR3 bases are TGTGCCAGCAGCCGGACCGGGACTAGCGTGTGGGTCAGGTACTTC. Translating gives CASSRTGTSVWVRYF.

CDR3 DNA sequence: TGTGCCAGCAGCTTAGATCAGGCCTACTCTGGGGCCAACGTCCTGACTTTC. It translates to CASSLDQAYSGANVLTF. The V call is TRBV11-2, the J call TRBJ2-6; D is unclear. V was trimmed by 0 bases and J by 0 bases, leaving 9 bases between them. The germline CDR1 and CDR2 sequences are SGHAT and FQNNGV. The CDR3 contains 17 residues.

The J gene is TRBJ2-3, the V gene TRBV7-3; 7 bases match TRBD2. V gave up 5 bases and J gave up 1 base; unmatched junction bases: 6. Germline lookup yields CDR1 SGHTA and CDR2 FQGTGA. The CDR3 length is 15 residues. CDR3 protein: CASSTRLAGTDTQYF. Here the CDR3 DNA reads TGTGCCAGCAGCACACGACTAGCTGGCACAGATACGCAGTATTTT.

The rearrangement links TRBV6-5 to TRBJ2-1; TRBD2 is a possible D gene (5 bases). Germline V CDR1 and CDR2: MNHEY, SVGAGI. This CDR3 has 14 residues. The ends were cut back, 7 bases at V and 6 bases at J, with 16 bases in the middle. CDR3 residues: CASTSDGVRNEQFF. The DNA for the CDR3 is TGTGCCAGCACCTCCGACGGGGTGCGCAATGAGCAGTTCTTC.

The chain uses TRBV29-1 and TRBJ1-1, with a possible D match to TRBD1 (6 bases). CDR1 SQVTM and CDR2 ANQGSEA come from the germline V gene. The CDR3 extends over 14 amino acids. The CDR3 reads CRGGERGGNTEAFF. CDR3 DNA: TGCAGAGGGGGGGAACGAGGTGGGAACACTGAAGCTTTCTTT.

The CDR3 spells CASSLRVRGLAASNTDTQYF. DNA of the CDR3: TGTGCCAGCAGTTTAAGGGTTCGAGGACTAGCGGCCTCCAACACAGATACGCAGTATTTT. The chain combines TRBV28 with TRBJ2-3; 10 bases match TRBD2. CDR1 MDHEN and CDR2 SYDVKM come from the germline V gene. The CDR3 has 20 residues. With 2 bases clipped from V and 2 bases from J, the junction kept 16 bases outside the gene matches.

The CDR3 nucleotides read TGTGCCAGCAGCTTATCAGGGGCTAGGTACGAGCAGTACTTC. Translated, it gives CASSLSGARYEQYF. This chain links TRBV7-9 with TRBJ2-5; D may be TRBD1 (6 bases). The DNA end favors TRBJ2-7, so the J call may be wrong. Germline lookup yields CDR1 SEHNR and CDR2 FQNEAQ (reference sequence). CDR3 size: 14 residues.

The chain has TRBV5-6 and TRBJ2-5; D ambiguous. This CDR3 spans 13 amino acids. CDR1 is SGHDT and CDR2 is YYEEEE in the germline V gene. V was clipped by 4 bases and J by 5 bases, with 12 bases between them. The CDR3: CASSLSEWETQYF. The CDR3 region has the DNA TGTGCCAGCAGCCTTTCGGAGTGGGAGACCCAGTACTTC. Drawing the rest from reference TRBV5-6 and TRBJ2-5, the complete variable domain is DAGVTQSPTHLIKTRGQQVTLRCSPKSGHDTVSWYQQALGQGPQFIFQYYEEEERQRGNFPDRFSGHQFPNYSSELNVNALLLGDSALYLCASSLSEWETQYFGPGTRLLVL.

The chain couples TRBV10-3 to TRBJ2-1; TRBD2 matches 11 bases. Germline V gene lookup returns CDR1 ENHRY and CDR2 SYGVKD. Trimming removed 5 bases from V and 2 bases from J; junction bases left unmatched: 2. The CDR3 loop spans 15 amino acids. CDR3 region: CAISSSGGTYNEQFF. The CDR3, as DNA: TGTGCCATCAGTTCTAGCGGGGGGACCTACAATGAGCAGTTCTTC.

V and J are TRBV7-3 and TRBJ2-1, with no clear D. The ends were cut back, 1 base at V and 4 bases at J, with 11 bases in the middle. CDR1 and CDR2 from the germline V gene are SGHTA and FQGTGA. The CDR3 contains 15 residues. The CDR3 region is CASSLIKDSYNEQFF. In nucleotides, the CDR3 is TGTGCCAGCAGCTTAATAAAAGACTCATACAATGAGCAGTTCTTC.

V gene TRBV5-4 combines with J gene TRBJ2-5, with 8 bases lining up with TRBD2. The CDR3 totals 17 residues. Trimming removed 4 bases from V and 4 bases from J; junction bases left unmatched: 15. Germline CDR1 SGHNT, CDR2 YYREEE (reference sequence). The CDR3 reads CASSARLAGGVGETQYF. As DNA, the CDR3 is TGTGCCAGCAGCGCCCGTCTAGCGGGTGGGGTGGGAGAGACCCAGTACTTC.

The chain employs TRBV11-3 and TRBJ2-2; a possible D gene is TRBD1 (6 bases). The V end lost 5 bases, the J end lost 0 bases, and 13 bases lay between the germline ends. Germline V gene sequence: CDR1 SGHNT, CDR2 YENEEA. The CDR3 is 16 residues long. CDR3 in amino acids: CASSAKQGANTGELFF. DNA for the CDR3: TGTGCCAGCAGCGCAAAACAGGGCGCGAACACCGGGGAGCTGTTTTTT.

The V call is TRBV7-3, the J call TRBJ2-3; D is ambiguous. V was shortened by 1 base and J by 2 bases, with 7 bases between the two germline ends. This CDR3 spans 14 amino acids. CDR1 is SGHTA, CDR2 FQGTGA, per germline. The chain's CDR3 is CASSLSGTTDTQYF. Here the CDR3 DNA reads TGTGCCAGCAGCTTAAGCGGAACCACAGATACGCAGTATTTT.

This chain uses TRBV5-5 with TRBJ1-3; maybe TRBD1 (5 bases). V was pared by 0 bases and J by 3 bases, with 10 bases between. The CDR3 covers 15 residues. CDR1 SGHKS and CDR2 YYEKEE come from the germline V gene (reference sequence). Here the CDR3 DNA reads TGTGCCAGCAGCTTGGAACCAGGGTTTGGAAACACCATATATTTT. Its translation is CASSLEPGFGNTIYF. The full variable domain, completed using reference TRBV5-5 and TRBJ1-3, is DAGVTQSPTHLIKTRGQQVTLRCSPISGHKSVSWYQQVLGQGPQFIFQYYEKEERGRGNFPDRFSARQFPNYSSELNVNALLLGDSALYLCASSLEPGFGNTIYFGEGSWLTVV.